This T cell receptor (beta chain) is drawn from a study of blood T cell repertoires in COVID-19. Looking at the study overall: COVID-19 samples collected from the United States, Italy and Spain covered acute and convalescent phases. In each case, the material was cDNA or gDNA derived from T cells, B-cell-depleted T cells, or PBMCs.

As handled by the study authors: Amplification of reference gene primers provided the estimated nucleated cell counts. Clones were sequenced by immunoSEQ multiplex PCR, and TCRdb holds only the in-frame ones, with some missing. That table is the source of V, J and clone size, and D and trimming were worked out from the DNA. The sample consists of about 360,000 clones, around 87% of them appearing once. V lost 4 bases, J lost 13 bases, and 11 bases lay in between. Germline-derived CDR1 and CDR2 are MNHEY and SMNVEV (reference sequence). The CDR3 consists of 12 residues. The receptor's source is a human donor in a cohort sampled during active COVID-19. Sequenced material: peripheral blood. The J gene is TRBJ1-6, the V gene TRBV27; D perhaps matches TRBD1 (5 bases). The DNA for the CDR3 is TGTGCCAGCAGTTCCGGCCGGGGGCCCCTCCACTTT. Its translation: CASSSGRGPLHF.